A selection of T cell receptor beta chains follows, all from one sample in a study of CD8 T cells in ankylosing spondylitis. Each CDR3 protein is one row after TCRdb ran MiXCR on the 5' RACE reads. The table lists around 330,000 distinct CDR3 sequences, roughly 11% of them singletons, with about a tenth in the top ten. Sequenced: blood, either unsorted or a sorted T cell fraction (not recorded which). These receptors were taken from a female donor with ankylosing spondylitis or in good health (not recorded which). The CDR3 runs from the conserved cysteine through the conserved F or W. Rows give clone size only sometimes, using once, few, many, or a class for an expanded clone.

TRBV18	few	TRBJ2-3	CASSADRMDTQYF
TRBV28	many	TRBJ2-1	CASSTPGFAYNEQFF
TRBV27	few	TRBJ2-1	CASSLVAQYNEQFF
TRBV5-1	few	TRBJ1-2	CASSEGQHYGYTF
TRBV9	many	TRBJ1-4	CASSVRAENEKLFF
TRBV6-1	many	TRBJ2-3	CASRPRQGTDTQYF
TRBV28	NA	TRBJ2-1	CASGRGVPSYNEQFF
TRBV7-9	many	TRBJ1-4	CASSKKGGTNEKLFF
TRBV3-1	few	TRBJ2-1	CASSQVPQQREGYNEQFF
TRBV28	many	TRBJ2-2	CASSFRLPNTGELFF
TRBV7-7	few	TRBJ2-7	CASSLGAGLAGEEQYF
TRBV5-1	many	TRBJ2-2	CASSFGGGATNTGELFF
TRBV20-1	many	TRBJ2-5	CSAFPTSGVETQYF
TRBV29-1	NA	TRBJ2-3	CSVEGMRGHNQGDTQYF
TRBV5-1	NA	TRBJ2-5	CASSLDTLRETQYF